This TCR beta chain was sequenced during a study of T cell responses to AZD1222 COVID-19 vaccine. About the research overall: Some second doses came at about 4 weeks and others at about 12 weeks; these were pooled.

The repertoire was sequenced with immunoSEQ multiplex PCR; TCRdb's copy has only in-frame clones and lacks some. The repertoire holds some 160,000 clones, with just under 95% as singletons. Per the germline V gene, CDR1 is MNHEY and CDR2 is SMNVEV (reference sequence). V lost 2 bases and J lost 5, with 18 bases in between. The CDR3 covers 16 residues. The chain is built from TRBV27 and TRBJ1-1, with no clear D. This TCR was sampled from an adult in good health. Sequenced material: peripheral blood, taken on day 0 of AZD1222 vaccination. CDR3 in amino acids: CASSLLPVPGGTEAFF. In DNA, the CDR3 is TGTGCCAGCAGTTTACTCCCCGTTCCAGGAGGGACTGAAGCTTTCTTT.